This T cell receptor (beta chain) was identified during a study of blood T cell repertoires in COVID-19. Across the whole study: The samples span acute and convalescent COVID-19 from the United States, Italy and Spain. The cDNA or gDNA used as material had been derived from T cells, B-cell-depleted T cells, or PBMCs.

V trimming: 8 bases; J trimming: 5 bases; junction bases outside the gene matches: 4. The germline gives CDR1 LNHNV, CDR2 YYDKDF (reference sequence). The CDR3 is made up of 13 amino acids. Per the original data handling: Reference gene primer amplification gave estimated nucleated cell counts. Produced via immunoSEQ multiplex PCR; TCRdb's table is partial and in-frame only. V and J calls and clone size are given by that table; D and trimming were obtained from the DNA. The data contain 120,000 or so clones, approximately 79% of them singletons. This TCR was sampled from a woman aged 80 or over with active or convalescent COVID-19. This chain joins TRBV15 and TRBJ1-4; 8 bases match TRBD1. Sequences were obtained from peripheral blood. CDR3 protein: CATGRDRNEKLFF. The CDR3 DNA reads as TGTGCCACCGGCCGGGACAGGAATGAAAAACTGTTTTTT.